The TCR beta chain under discussion was sequenced for a study of blood T cell repertoires in COVID-19. Across the study: From the United States, Italy and Spain came samples of acute and convalescent COVID-19. T cells, B-cell-depleted T cells, or PBMCs provided the cDNA or gDNA that served as material.

In the source study's methods: Nucleated cell counts were estimated from reference gene primer amplification. Some clones are missing from TCRdb's copy, which holds only in-frame ones; the method was immunoSEQ multiplex PCR. D and trimming come from the DNA, and the V and J calls and clone size come from that table. This table has 110,000 to 150,000 clones, nearly 90% appearing once. There are 17 residues in the CDR3. V lost 4 bases to trimming and J lost 4 bases; unmatched junction nucleotides: 7. Germline V lookup: CDR1 SGHRS, CDR2 YFSETQ. The chain combines TRBV5-1 with TRBJ2-6; TRBD1 matches 11 bases. This sequence originates from a man between 65 and 85 years old with acute or convalescent COVID-19. The sample taken for sequencing was peripheral blood. The CDR3 nucleotides are TGCGCCAGCAGCAGAGGACAGGGGGCGCAAGGGGCCAACGTCCTGACTTTC. Its translation is CASSRGQGAQGANVLTF.